The sequence of this T cell receptor (beta chain) was determined in a study of blood T cell repertoires in COVID-19. Whole-study context: COVID-19 samples from acute and convalescent phases originated in the United States, Italy and Spain. PBMCs, B-cell-depleted T cells, or T cells provided the cDNA or gDNA that made up the material.

In germline, CDR1 is SGDLS, CDR2 YYNGEE. This CDR3 has 14 amino acids. With 4 bases removed from V and 6 bases from J, the gap between germline ends came to 17 bases. Source study methods: Estimates of nucleated cell counts were drawn from the amplification of reference gene primers. Repertoires were generated with immunoSEQ multiplex PCR, while TCRdb's copy carries only in-frame clones and drops some. The V and J calls and clone size were taken over from that table, and D and trimming were inferred from the DNA. The sample lists approximately 60,000 clones, about 70% seen once, with approximately 5.1% in the top ten.

Sequenced sample: peripheral blood. The chain combines TRBV9 with TRBJ2-7; possible D gene TRBD1, 5 bases. This TCR was recovered from a human donor in a cohort sampled during active COVID-19. As DNA, the CDR3 is TGTGCCAGCAGCCCCAGGGTTTTCTCTAGCGAGCAGTACTTC. Amino acids: CASSPRVFSSEQYF.